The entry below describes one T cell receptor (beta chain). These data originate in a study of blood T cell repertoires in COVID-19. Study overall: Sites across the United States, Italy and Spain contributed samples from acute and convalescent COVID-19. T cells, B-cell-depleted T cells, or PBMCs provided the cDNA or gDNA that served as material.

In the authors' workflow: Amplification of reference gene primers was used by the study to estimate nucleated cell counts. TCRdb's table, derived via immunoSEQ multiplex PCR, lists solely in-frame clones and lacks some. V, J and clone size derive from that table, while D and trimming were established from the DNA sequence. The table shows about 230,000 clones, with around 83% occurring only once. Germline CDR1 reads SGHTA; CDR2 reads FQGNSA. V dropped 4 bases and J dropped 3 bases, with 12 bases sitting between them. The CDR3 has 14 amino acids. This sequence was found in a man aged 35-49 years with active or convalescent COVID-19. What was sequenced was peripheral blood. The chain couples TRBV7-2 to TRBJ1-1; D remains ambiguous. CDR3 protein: CASSSSGMDTEAFF. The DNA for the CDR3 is TGTGCCAGCAGCTCGTCGGGTATGGACACTGAAGCTTTCTTT.